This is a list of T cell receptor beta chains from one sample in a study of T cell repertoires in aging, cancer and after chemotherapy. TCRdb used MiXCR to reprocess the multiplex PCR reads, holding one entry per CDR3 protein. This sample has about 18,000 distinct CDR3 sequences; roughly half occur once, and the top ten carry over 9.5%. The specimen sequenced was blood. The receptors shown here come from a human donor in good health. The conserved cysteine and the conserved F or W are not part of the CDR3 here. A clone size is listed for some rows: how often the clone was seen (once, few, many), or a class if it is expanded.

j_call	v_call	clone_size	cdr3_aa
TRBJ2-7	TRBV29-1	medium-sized	SVLAYEQY
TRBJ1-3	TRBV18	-	ASSATGSSGNTIY
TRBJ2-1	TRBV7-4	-	ASSLASGNAYNEQF
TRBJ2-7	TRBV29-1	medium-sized	SVVAGSSEQY
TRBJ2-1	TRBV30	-	AWTRLAGYNEQF
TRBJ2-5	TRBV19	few	ASSIQLQITQETQY
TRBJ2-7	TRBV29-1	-	SGELQGGEQY
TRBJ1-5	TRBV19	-	ASSMGQGSNQPQH
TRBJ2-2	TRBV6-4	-	ASSPGTSGTGELF
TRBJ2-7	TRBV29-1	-	SVEVPWGEQY
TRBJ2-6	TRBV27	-	ASNLDSGANVLT
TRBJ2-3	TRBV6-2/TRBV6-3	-	ATNREGSTDTQY
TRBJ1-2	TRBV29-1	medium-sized	SVEAGGYGYT
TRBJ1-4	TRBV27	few	ASLLWHPNEKLF
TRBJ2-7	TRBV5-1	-	ASSLAVGPYEQY
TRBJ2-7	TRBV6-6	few	ASSYSNLAGSYEQY
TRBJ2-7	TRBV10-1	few	ASSEPQAGETYEQY
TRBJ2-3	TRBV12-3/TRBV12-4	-	ASTIGRATDTQY
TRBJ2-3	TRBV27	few	ASSSTQLGSGRNTVDTQY
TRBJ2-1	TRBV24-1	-	ATSEGSGSYEQF
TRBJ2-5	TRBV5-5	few	ASSLVPSGGQETQY
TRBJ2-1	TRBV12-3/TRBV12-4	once	ASSLGTGLVSSYNEQF
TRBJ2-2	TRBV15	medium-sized	ATSERLQTGELF
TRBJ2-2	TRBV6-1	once	ASSWDRDTGELF
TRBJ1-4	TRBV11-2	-	ASSLEVV
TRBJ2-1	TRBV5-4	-	ASSLQGARNEQF
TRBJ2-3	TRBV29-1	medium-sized	SAMGGRAPTDTQY